These T cell receptor beta chains were read from a single sample in a study of shared clonotypes between healthy human individuals. Assay used: immunoSEQ multiplex PCR; TCRdb lists only in-frame clones, some missing. Found here are millions of clones, about 92% of them singletons; the top ten hold around 0.14%. Input material: naive CD4+ T cells sorted from blood. The receptor set was obtained from a man between 18 and 35 years old in good health. Both conserved end residues are part of each CDR3. A D gene is named only where the DNA matches it firmly. Size tells how often a clone was seen (once, few, many) or the class of an expanded clone, and some rows leave it out.

size	J	length	D	V	DNA	CDR3
NA	TRBJ1-1	13	NA	TRBV19	TGTGCCAGTAGCGTCAGGGGTGACACTGAAGCTTTCTTT	CASSVRGDTEAFF
NA	TRBJ2-6	16	NA	TRBV27	TGTGCCAGCAGTCAAAACGTCCCCTCTGGGGCCAACGTCCTGACTTTC	CASSQNVPSGANVLTF
NA	TRBJ2-7	15	TRBD2	TRBV19	TGTGCCAGCCGAACTAGCGAGGGAGCTTTCTACGAGCAGTACTTC	CASRTSEGAFYEQYF
NA	TRBJ2-3	16	NA	TRBV7-8	TGTGCCAGCAACTTGAAGACCGAGACTAGCACAGATACGCAGTATTTT	CASNLKTETSTDTQYF
NA	TRBJ1-1	14	NA	TRBV28	TGTGCCAGCAGTCCCTGGGACCGGAACACTGAAGCTTTCTTT	CASSPWDRNTEAFF
NA	TRBJ2-5	13	NA	TRBV2	TGTGCCAGCAGTCGGGGAGAGGGAGAGACCCAGTACTTC	CASSRGEGETQYF
NA	TRBJ2-7	15	TRBD1	TRBV5-1	TGCGCCAGCAGCTTGTTGGGACAGGGGGGGTACGAGCAGTACTTC	CASSLLGQGGYEQYF
NA	TRBJ1-5	15	NA	TRBV6-1	TGTGCCAGCATGAGGGAAGGGTCGCCAAATCAGCCCCAGCATTTT	CASMREGSPNQPQHF
NA	TRBJ2-1	16	TRBD1	TRBV11-2	TGTGCCAGCAGCTTAGCTGCGGCAGGGGGAAACAATGAGCAGTTCTTC	CASSLAAAGGNNEQFF
NA	TRBJ2-1	15	TRBD2	TRBV6-1	TGTGCCAGCAGTGGGACTAGCGGGAGGCCAAGCGAGCAGTTCTTC	CASSGTSGRPSEQFF
NA	TRBJ1-2	15	NA	TRBV4-3	TGCGCCAGCAGCCAAGCTCAGGGGACTGCGGATGGCTACACCTTC	CASSQAQGTADGYTF
NA	TRBJ1-3	15	TRBD1	TRBV7-9	TGTGCCAGCAGTCTAGGGACAGGGGCTGGAAACACCATATATTTT	CASSLGTGAGNTIYF
NA	TRBJ2-2	15	NA	TRBV5-1	TGCGCCAGCAGCTTAGGGAGGTCGAGCACCGGGGAGCTGTTTTTT	CASSLGRSSTGELFF
NA	TRBJ1-2	14	NA	TRBV19	TGTGCCAGTAGTACAACGCCGGGGGCCAGTGGCTACACCTTC	CASSTTPGASGYTF
NA	TRBJ1-3	16	NA	TRBV4-1	TGCGCCAGCAGCCAAGAAAGAGGGGCGGATGGAAACACCATATATTTT	CASSQERGADGNTIYF
NA	TRBJ2-5	15	TRBD1	TRBV18	TGTGCCAGCTCACAGTCGACAGGGTCATCAGAGACCCAGTACTTC	CASSQSTGSSETQYF
NA	TRBJ1-1	15	NA	TRBV4-3	TGCGCCAGCAGCCAAGAAGCACAACCGAACACTGAAGCTTTCTTT	CASSQEAQPNTEAFF
NA	TRBJ2-5	14	NA	TRBV5-1	TGCGCCAGCAGCTTGGGCGGGAACCAAGAGACCCAGTACTTC	CASSLGGNQETQYF
NA	TRBJ1-2	13	NA	TRBV21-1	TGTGCCAGCAGCAAAGACAGGGAGCCTGGCTACACCTTC	CASSKDREPGYTF
once	TRBJ1-5	16	NA	TRBV19	TGTGCCAGTAGTATAGAGGGGGGAATTGGCAATCAGCCCCAGCATTTT	CASSIEGGIGNQPQHF
NA	TRBJ1-2	13	NA	TRBV29-1	TGCAGCGTTGAAGTAGGGGGAAGGGATGGCTACACCTTC	CSVEVGGRDGYTF
NA	TRBJ2-3	15	TRBD1	TRBV2	TGTGCCAGCAGTTTACAGGGGGCAGGCACAGATACGCAGTATTTT	CASSLQGAGTDTQYF